The entry that follows covers one T cell receptor beta chain sequence. What it binds is not known. The record originates from a study of T cells in localized non-small cell lung cancer. Notes on the study in general: Longer survival (overall) was linked to higher T cell density in blood. Uninvolved nearby lung showed the greatest T cell clonality, exceeding that found in tumor.

Method: immunoSEQ multiplex PCR; TCRdb's copy keeps in-frame clones and lacks some. The sample contains tens of thousands of clones, about 80% of which appear only once. The germline gives CDR1 SGDLS, CDR2 YYNGEE. Trimming left V 0 bases short and J 1 base short, with 6 bases between. This CDR3 contains 14 residues. The source material was PBMCs, sampled before any cancer treatment. The genes are TRBV9 and TRBJ2-3; possibly TRBD1 or TRBD2 for D (5 bases each). The sequence was collected from a man between 40 and 75 years old with stage II lung adenocarcinoma. The CDR3 sequence: CASSVVGGTDTQYF. The CDR3 nucleotides read TGTGCCAGCAGCGTAGTGGGGGGCACAGATACGCAGTATTTT.